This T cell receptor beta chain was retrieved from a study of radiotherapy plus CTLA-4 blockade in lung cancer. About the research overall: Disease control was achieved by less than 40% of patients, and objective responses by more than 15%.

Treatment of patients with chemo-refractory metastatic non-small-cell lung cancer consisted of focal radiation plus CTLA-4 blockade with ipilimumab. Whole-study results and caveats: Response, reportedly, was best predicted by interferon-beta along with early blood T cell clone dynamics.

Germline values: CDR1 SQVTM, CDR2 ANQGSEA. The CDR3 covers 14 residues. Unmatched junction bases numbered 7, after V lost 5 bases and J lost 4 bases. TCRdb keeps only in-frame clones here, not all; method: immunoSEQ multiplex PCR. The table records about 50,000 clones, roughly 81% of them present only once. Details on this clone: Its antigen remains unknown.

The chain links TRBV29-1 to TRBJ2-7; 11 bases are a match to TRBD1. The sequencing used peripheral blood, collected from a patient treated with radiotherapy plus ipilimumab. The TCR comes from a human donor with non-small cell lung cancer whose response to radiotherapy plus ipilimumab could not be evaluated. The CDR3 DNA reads TGCAGCGTTTCTCCGGGACAGGGGGTATACGAGCAGTACTTC. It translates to CSVSPGQGVYEQYF.